This T cell receptor beta chain was identified during a study of blood T cell repertoires in COVID-19. This CDR3 comprises 11 residues. Germline CDR1 is SGHVS and CDR2 is FQNEAQ. Trimming removed 4 bases at V and 5 bases at J, with 3 bases between. Repertoires were generated with immunoSEQ multiplex PCR, while TCRdb's copy carries only in-frame clones and drops some. The sample gives some 180,000 clones, approximately 86% of which show up once; around 2.5% is in the top ten. The count of this clone is one. Material: peripheral blood. The rearrangement uses TRBV7-8 and TRBJ2-1; D gene uncertain. This TCR was recovered from a woman older than 75 with COVID-19, enrolled during active disease. The CDR3 sequence: CASSSDNEQFF. The CDR3 nucleotides read TGTGCCAGCAGCTCGGACAATGAGCAGTTCTTC.